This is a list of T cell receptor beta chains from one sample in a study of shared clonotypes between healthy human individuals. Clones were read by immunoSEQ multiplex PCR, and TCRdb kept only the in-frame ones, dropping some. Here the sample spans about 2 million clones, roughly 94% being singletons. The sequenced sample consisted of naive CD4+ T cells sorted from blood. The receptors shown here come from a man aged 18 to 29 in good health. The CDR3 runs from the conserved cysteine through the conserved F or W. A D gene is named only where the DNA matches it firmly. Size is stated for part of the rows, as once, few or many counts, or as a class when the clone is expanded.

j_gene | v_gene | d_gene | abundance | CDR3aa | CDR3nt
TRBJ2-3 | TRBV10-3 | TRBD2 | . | CAISTLIAGGTDTQYF | TGTGCCATCAGTACCTTAATAGCGGGGGGAACAGATACGCAGTATTTT
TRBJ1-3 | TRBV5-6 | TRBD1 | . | CASSPTGVGFGNTIYF | TGTGCCAGCAGCCCTACAGGGGTTGGGTTTGGAAACACCATATATTTT
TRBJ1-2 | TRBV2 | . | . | CASSIINGPTVHGYTF | TGTGCCAGCAGTATAATCAACGGGCCAACAGTTCATGGCTACACCTTC
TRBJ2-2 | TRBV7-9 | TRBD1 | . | CASSYGQGAGELFF | TGTGCCAGCAGCTACGGACAGGGGGCCGGGGAGCTGTTTTTT
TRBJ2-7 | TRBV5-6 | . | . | CASSLVSVRLDEQYF | TGTGCCAGCAGCTTGGTTTCAGTTCGGCTCGACGAGCAGTACTTC
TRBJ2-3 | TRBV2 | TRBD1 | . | CASSSWTGSDTQYF | TGTGCCAGCAGTTCTTGGACAGGTTCAGATACGCAGTATTTT
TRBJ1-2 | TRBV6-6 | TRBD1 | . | CASSNAGTGLRYTF | TGTGCCAGCAGTAATGCCGGGACAGGGCTTCGCTACACCTTC
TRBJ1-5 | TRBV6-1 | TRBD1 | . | CASIRQGPGNQPQHF | TGTGCCAGCATTAGACAGGGGCCGGGCAATCAGCCCCAGCATTTT
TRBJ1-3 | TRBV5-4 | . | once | CASSLGWGSGNTIYF | TGTGCCAGCAGCTTGGGTTGGGGCTCTGGAAACACCATATATTTT
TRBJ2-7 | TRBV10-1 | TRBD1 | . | CASSEITGETYEQYF | TGCGCCAGCAGTGAGATAACAGGGGAAACATACGAGCAGTACTTC
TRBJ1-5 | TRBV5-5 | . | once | CASERDYQPQHF | TGTGCCAGCGAGAGGGATTATCAGCCCCAGCATTTT
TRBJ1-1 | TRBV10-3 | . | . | CATAGSNTEAFF | TGTGCCACCGCCGGCTCGAACACTGAAGCTTTCTTT
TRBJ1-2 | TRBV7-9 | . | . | CASTVGTAPGGYTF | TGTGCCAGCACCGTAGGGACCGCCCCCGGTGGCTACACCTTC
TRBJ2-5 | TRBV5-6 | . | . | CASSLAGGKETQYF | TGTGCCAGCAGCTTGGCCGGTGGCAAAGAGACCCAGTACTTC
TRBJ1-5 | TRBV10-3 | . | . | CATRDTSNQPQHF | TGTGCCACTCGCGACACAAGCAATCAGCCCCAGCATTTT
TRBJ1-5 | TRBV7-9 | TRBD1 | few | CASSSYRPTGEGNQPQHF | TGTGCCAGCAGCTCCTATCGACCGACAGGGGAGGGGAATCAGCCCCAGCATTTT
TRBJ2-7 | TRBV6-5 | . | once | CASSYSRSYEQYF | TGTGCCAGCAGTTACTCCCGGAGTTACGAGCAGTACTTC
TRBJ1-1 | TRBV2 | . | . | CASSSQGSRTEAFF | TGTGCCAGCAGTTCACAGGGAAGTCGCACTGAAGCTTTCTTT
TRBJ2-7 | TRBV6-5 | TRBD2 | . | CASRRLAGYYEQYF | TGTGCCAGCCGGAGACTAGCGGGATACTACGAGCAGTACTTC
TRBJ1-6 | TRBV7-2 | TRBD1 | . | CASSFEGQPNSPLHF | TGTGCCAGCAGCTTCGAGGGACAGCCTAATTCACCCCTCCACTTT
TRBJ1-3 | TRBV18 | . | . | CASSPGLPGTGNTIYF | TGTGCCAGCTCTCCGGGTCTCCCAGGGACTGGAAACACCATATATTTT
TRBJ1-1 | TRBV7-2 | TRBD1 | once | CASSSVGTANTEAFF | TGTGCCAGCAGCTCCGTCGGGACAGCCAACACTGAAGCTTTCTTT
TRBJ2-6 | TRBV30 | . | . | CAWSAGANVLTF | TGTGCCTGGAGTGCTGGGGCCAACGTCCTGACTTTC
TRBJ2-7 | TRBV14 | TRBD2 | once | CASSRGTSGTREQYF | TGTGCCAGCAGCCGAGGGACTAGCGGGACTCGCGAGCAGTACTTC
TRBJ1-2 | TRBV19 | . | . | CASSIREGNGYTF | TGTGCCAGTAGTATCAGGGAGGGTAATGGCTACACCTTC
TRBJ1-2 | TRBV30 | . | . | CAWSVPLDLRTNYGYTF | TGTGCCTGGAGTGTCCCCCTGGATCTACGGACGAACTATGGCTACACCTTC
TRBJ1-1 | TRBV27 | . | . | CASTAGLLNTEAFF | TGTGCCAGCACTGCCGGACTACTGAACACTGAAGCTTTCTTT
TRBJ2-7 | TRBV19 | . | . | CASRPRQGAYEQYF | TGTGCCAGTAGACCCCGACAAGGAGCCTACGAGCAGTACTTC
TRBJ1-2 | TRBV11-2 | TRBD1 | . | CASSHTGQGLSGYTF | TGTGCCAGCAGCCATACGGGACAGGGATTGAGTGGCTACACCTTC
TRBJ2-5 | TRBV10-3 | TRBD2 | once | CAISGLAGETQYF | TGTGCCATCAGTGGTCTAGCGGGCGAGACCCAGTACTTC
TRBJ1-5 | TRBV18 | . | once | CASSLQGSHQPQHF | TGTGCCAGCTCCCTGCAGGGCTCCCACCAGCCCCAGCATTTT
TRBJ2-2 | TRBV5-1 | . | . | CASSLKVGELFF | TGCGCCAGCAGCTTGAAAGTCGGGGAGCTGTTTTTT
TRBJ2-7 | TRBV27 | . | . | CASSVRGSYEQYF | TGTGCCAGCAGTGTTCGGGGCTCCTACGAGCAGTACTTC
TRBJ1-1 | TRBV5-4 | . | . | CASSLKGSTEAFF | TGTGCCAGCAGCTTAAAGGGGAGCACTGAAGCTTTCTTT